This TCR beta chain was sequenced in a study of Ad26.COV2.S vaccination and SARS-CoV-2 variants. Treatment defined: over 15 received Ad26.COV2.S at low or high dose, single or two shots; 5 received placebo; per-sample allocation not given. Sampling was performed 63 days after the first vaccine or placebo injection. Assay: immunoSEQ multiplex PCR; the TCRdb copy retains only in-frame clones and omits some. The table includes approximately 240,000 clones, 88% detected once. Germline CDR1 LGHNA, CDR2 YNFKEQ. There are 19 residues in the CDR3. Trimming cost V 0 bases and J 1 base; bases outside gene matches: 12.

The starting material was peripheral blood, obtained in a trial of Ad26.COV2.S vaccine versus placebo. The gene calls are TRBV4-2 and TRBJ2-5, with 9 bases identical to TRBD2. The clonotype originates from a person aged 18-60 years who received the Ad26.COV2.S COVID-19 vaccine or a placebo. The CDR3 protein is CASSQEAGGSGTPQETQYF. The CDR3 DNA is TGTGCCAGCAGCCAAGAAGCGGGGGGTAGCGGGACCCCCCAAGAGACCCAGTACTTC.